Listed below are T cell receptor beta chains from one sample, sequenced in a study of blood T cells in healthy people across ages. Using its own MiXCR run on the 5' RACE reads, TCRdb lists one record per CDR3 protein. The sample consists of roughly 1,800,000 distinct CDR3 sequences, about 50% of them appearing once. The sample was blood. The receptors originated from a woman aged 40 to 49 in good health. Each CDR3 is given with its conserved first and last residue. The D gene is left open where the match is weak. The size of a clone is reported for some rows only, either as once, few or many, or as a class for expanded clones.

D: TRBD1
J: TRBJ2-5
size: few
V: TRBV4-3
CDR3: CASSHGQGEGETQYF
DNA: TGCGCCAGCAGCCATGGACAGGGGGAAGGAGAGACCCAGTACTTC

D: NA
J: TRBJ1-1
size: NA
V: TRBV25-1
CDR3: CASSLGARTEAFF
DNA: TGTGCCAGCAGCCTGGGGGCGAGGACTGAAGCTTTCTTT

D: TRBD1
J: TRBJ2-1
size: NA
V: TRBV5-1
CDR3: CASSPNPGGTEQFF
DNA: TGCGCCAGCAGCCCTAACCCAGGGGGAACTGAGCAGTTCTTC

D: TRBD1
J: TRBJ1-1
size: NA
V: TRBV29-1
CDR3: CSFAAGTGVNTEAFF
DNA: TGCAGTTTTGCGGCAGGGACAGGGGTTAACACTGAAGCTTTCTTT

D: TRBD1
J: TRBJ2-2
size: few
V: TRBV4-2
CDR3: CASTPPGAGGGELFF
DNA: TGTGCCAGCACCCCACCCGGGGCAGGGGGCGGGGAGCTGTTTTTT

D: NA
J: TRBJ1-2
size: once
V: TRBV6-5
CDR3: CASSDLGGNYGYTF
DNA: TGTGCCAGCAGTGACCTTGGTGGCAACTATGGCTACACCTTC

D: NA
J: TRBJ1-6
size: NA
V: TRBV7-9
CDR3: CASSWAGPDNSPLHF
DNA: TGTGCCAGCAGCTGGGCAGGACCCGATAATTCACCCCTCCACTTT

D: NA
J: TRBJ2-1
size: NA
V: TRBV12-3/TRBV12-4
CDR3: CASSRTDQEYEQFF
DNA: TGTGCCAGCAGTCGAACAGATCAGGAGTATGAGCAGTTCTTC

D: TRBD2
J: TRBJ2-5
size: NA
V: TRBV7-2
CDR3: CASSLAWASGPQETQYF
DNA: TGTGCCAGCAGCTTAGCGTGGGCTAGCGGGCCTCAAGAGACCCAGTACTTC

D: NA
J: TRBJ2-7
size: few
V: TRBV4-1
CDR3: CASSLRGGGGYEQYF
DNA: TGCGCCAGCAGCCTCCGCGGAGGGGGAGGCTACGAGCAGTACTTC

D: NA
J: TRBJ2-3
size: few
V: TRBV10-3
CDR3: CAISEPDKTDTQYF
DNA: TGTGCCATCAGTGAGCCCGATAAAACAGATACGCAGTATTTT

D: NA
J: TRBJ1-2
size: NA
V: TRBV4-1
CDR3: CASSPLRSLSGYGYTF
DNA: TGCGCCAGCAGCCCCCTAAGGAGCCTCTCGGGCTATGGCTACACCTTC

D: TRBD1
J: TRBJ1-5
size: NA
V: TRBV4-3
CDR3: CASSRTGGQPQHF
DNA: TGCGCCAGCAGCCGCACAGGGGGCCAGCCCCAGCATTTT

D: NA
J: TRBJ1-4
size: NA
V: TRBV9
CDR3: CASSATPGAANEKLFF
DNA: TGTGCCAGCAGCGCCACTCCCGGGGCTGCTAATGAAAAACTGTTTTTT

D: NA
J: TRBJ1-2
size: few
V: TRBV5-1
CDR3: CASSSNRDSYGYTF
DNA: TGCGCCAGCAGCTCCAACCGGGACTCCTATGGCTACACCTTC

D: TRBD2
J: TRBJ2-1
size: NA
V: TRBV7-2
CDR3: CASSTRTSGGVEQFF
DNA: TGTGCCAGCAGCACGAGGACTAGCGGGGGTGTTGAGCAGTTCTTC

D: NA
J: TRBJ2-5
size: many
V: TRBV7-2
CDR3: CASSPLGGTQYF
DNA: TGTGCCAGCAGCCCGCTAGGCGGGACCCAGTACTTC

D: NA
J: TRBJ2-3
size: NA
V: TRBV6-5
CDR3: CASSSPRGPYLNTQYF
DNA: TGTGCCAGCAGTTCCCCTCGAGGACCCTACCTGAATACGCAGTATTTT

D: NA
J: TRBJ2-4
size: NA
V: TRBV11-2
CDR3: CASSLVGVGTKNIQYF
DNA: TGTGCCAGCAGCTTAGTGGGGGTCGGGACCAAAAACATTCAGTACTTC

D: TRBD2
J: TRBJ2-1
size: few
V: TRBV6-5
CDR3: CASSLRRLAGGNEQFF
DNA: TGTGCCAGCAGTCTACGGAGACTAGCGGGGGGTAATGAGCAGTTCTTC

D: NA
J: TRBJ1-4
size: NA
V: TRBV15
CDR3: CATSSDPGANEKLFF
DNA: TGTGCCACCAGCAGCGACCCGGGGGCTAATGAAAAACTGTTTTTT

D: TRBD2
J: TRBJ2-6
size: NA
V: TRBV6-1
CDR3: CASSEVFGSGTGANVLTF
DNA: TGTGCCAGCAGTGAAGTTTTTGGTAGCGGGACTGGGGCCAACGTCCTGACTTTC

D: TRBD2
J: TRBJ2-3
size: once
V: TRBV9
CDR3: CASSPWTRSDTQYF
DNA: TGTGCCAGCAGCCCATGGACTAGAAGCGATACGCAGTATTTT

D: NA
J: TRBJ2-2
size: NA
V: TRBV20-1
CDR3: CSARGGPNTGELFF
DNA: TGCAGTGCTAGAGGGGGACCGAACACCGGGGAGCTGTTTTTT

D: TRBD2
J: TRBJ2-7
size: NA
V: TRBV5-1
CDR3: CASSSGLANEQYF
DNA: TGCGCCAGCAGCTCCGGACTAGCTAACGAGCAGTACTTC

D: TRBD1
J: TRBJ1-2
size: NA
V: TRBV7-3
CDR3: CASSLADRGTRGYTF
DNA: TGTGCCAGCAGCTTAGCGGACAGGGGTACCCGTGGCTACACCTTC

D: NA
J: TRBJ2-1
size: NA
V: TRBV5-1
CDR3: CASSVGGLLNEQFF
DNA: TGCGCCAGCAGCGTGGGGGGCCTACTCAATGAGCAGTTCTTC

D: TRBD2
J: TRBJ2-1
size: once
V: TRBV18
CDR3: CASSPPGIAGGLYNEQFF
DNA: TGTGCCAGCTCACCACCTGGGATAGCGGGGGGCCTCTATAATGAGCAGTTCTTC

D: TRBD1
J: TRBJ1-6
size: NA
V: TRBV7-9
CDR3: CASSLDTGAGNSPLHF
DNA: TGTGCCAGCAGCTTAGACACAGGGGCGGGGAATTCACCCCTCCACTTT